This T cell receptor beta chain was captured in a study of T-cell reconstitution after alpha-beta-depleted transplantation in children. On this clonotype itself: Antigen: not known.

As it was prepared, the TCRbeta library received unique molecular identifiers. TCRdb ran MiXCR on the PCR reads and lists one entry per CDR3 protein. The data show fewer than 550,000 distinct CDR3 sequences, approximately 10% seen once. V lost 3 bases and J 0 bases, leaving 11 bases between the germline ends. Germline loops: CDR1 DFQATT, CDR2 SNEGSKA (reference sequence). The CDR3 loop spans 14 amino acids. Study results and limitations: A year post-transplant, T-cell counts and diversity derived mostly from newly produced T cells. Surviving recipient T cells and thymic progenitors produced the high day-60 TCRbeta diversity seen in some patients. Roughly two months post-transplant, alpha-beta T cells reportedly originated from several hundred graft clones that had expanded.

The clonotype was recovered from a female patient aged 2 to 10 who had a stem cell transplant for aplastic anemia, so the T cells may come from the graft donor. The chain carries TRBV20-1 and TRBJ1-1; the D gene is possibly TRBD1 (5 bases). The source material was PBMCs, mostly from graft donor cells, sampled 180 days after TCRalphabeta/CD19-depleted stem cell transplant. The CDR3 region has the DNA TGCAGTGCTAGTAGGGCCAGGGTGAACACTGAAGCTTTCTTT. It codes for CSASRARVNTEAFF.